The TCR beta chain under discussion was sequenced for a study of T cells after yellow fever vaccination. Background on the study: SMART-Seq v4 Ultra Low Input prepared libraries from low-cell fractions. Whole-study findings and limits: Booster samples showed a return of most primary-vaccination clones (almost 97% CD4, about 88% CD8). Overall, a small share of clonotypes was seen in both CD4 and CD8 compartments.

With 5 bases removed from V and 7 bases from J, the gap between germline ends came to 12 bases. The germline V gene encodes CDR1 SGHTA and CDR2 FQGNSA. The CDR3 has 14 residues. TCRdb re-called the 5' RACE reads with MiXCR, one entry per CDR3 protein. This table holds 500,000 to 550,000 distinct CDR3 sequences, 21% found once. Turning to this clonotype: As yet, its antigen is unknown.

This receptor was obtained from a man aged 18-30 years who received the YFV17D yellow fever vaccine. The sample was PBMCs, taken about 20 days after the first yellow fever vaccination. This chain connects TRBV7-2 to TRBJ1-6; no definite D call. The DNA for the CDR3 is TGTGCCAGCAGCCCCAGCCCGGGAAATTCACCCCTCCACTTT. Its translation: CASSPSPGNSPLHF. Supplemented by reference TRBV7-2 and TRBJ1-6, the full variable domain reads GAGVSQSPSNKVTEKGKDVELRCDPISGHTALYWYRQSLGQGLEFLIYFQGNSAPDKSGLPSDRFSAERTGGSVSTLTIQRTQQEDSAVYLCASSPSPGNSPLHFGNGTRLTVT.